This T cell receptor beta chain was obtained from a study of a mutant IDH1 vaccine in newly diagnosed glioma. In the study overall: Patients had eight vaccinations, in weeks 1, 3, 5, 7, 11, 15, 19 and 23. Earlier care involved radiotherapy, temozolomide, or both, and the majority received both.

Libraries were prepared by immunoSEQ multiplex PCR; TCRdb keeps only in-frame clonotypes and omits some of them. The table has about 40,000 clones, 80% to 95% seen once. Stated time point: week 5, during vaccination. Each dose delivered 300 ug of mutant IDH1 20-mer peptide subcutaneously with imiquimod. The CDR3 contains 19 residues. Losses at the gene ends were 1 base for V and 0 bases for J; bases not matched to a gene: 8. Germline CDR1 SEHNR, CDR2 FQNEAQ (reference sequence). Comment on this clone: Its specificity is not known.

This sequence originates from a man aged 50-60 years with glioma. The chain uses TRBV7-9 and TRBJ2-1; TRBD2 matches 11 bases. Material: PBMCs, obtained from a glioma patient whose treatment included an IDH1 peptide vaccine. Here the CDR3 DNA reads TGTGCCAGCAGCTTAGGGGGGTCGACTAGCGGGATCTCCTACAATGAGCAGTTCTTC. This sequence encodes CASSLGGSTSGISYNEQFF.